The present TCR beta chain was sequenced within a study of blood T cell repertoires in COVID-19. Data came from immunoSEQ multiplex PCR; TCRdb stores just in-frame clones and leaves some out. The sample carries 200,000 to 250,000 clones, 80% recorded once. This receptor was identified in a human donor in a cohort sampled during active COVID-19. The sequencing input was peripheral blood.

The CDR3 DNA follows: TGTGCCTCCACAGGGGCCAGCACTGAAGCTTTCTTT. This sequence encodes CASTGASTEAFF. The V call is TRBV30, the J call TRBJ1-1; 7 bases align to TRBD1. Germline CDR1 reads GTSNPN; CDR2 reads SVGIG (reference sequence). CDR3 length: 12 residues. V lost 7 bases and J lost 4; bases outside the gene matches: 6.